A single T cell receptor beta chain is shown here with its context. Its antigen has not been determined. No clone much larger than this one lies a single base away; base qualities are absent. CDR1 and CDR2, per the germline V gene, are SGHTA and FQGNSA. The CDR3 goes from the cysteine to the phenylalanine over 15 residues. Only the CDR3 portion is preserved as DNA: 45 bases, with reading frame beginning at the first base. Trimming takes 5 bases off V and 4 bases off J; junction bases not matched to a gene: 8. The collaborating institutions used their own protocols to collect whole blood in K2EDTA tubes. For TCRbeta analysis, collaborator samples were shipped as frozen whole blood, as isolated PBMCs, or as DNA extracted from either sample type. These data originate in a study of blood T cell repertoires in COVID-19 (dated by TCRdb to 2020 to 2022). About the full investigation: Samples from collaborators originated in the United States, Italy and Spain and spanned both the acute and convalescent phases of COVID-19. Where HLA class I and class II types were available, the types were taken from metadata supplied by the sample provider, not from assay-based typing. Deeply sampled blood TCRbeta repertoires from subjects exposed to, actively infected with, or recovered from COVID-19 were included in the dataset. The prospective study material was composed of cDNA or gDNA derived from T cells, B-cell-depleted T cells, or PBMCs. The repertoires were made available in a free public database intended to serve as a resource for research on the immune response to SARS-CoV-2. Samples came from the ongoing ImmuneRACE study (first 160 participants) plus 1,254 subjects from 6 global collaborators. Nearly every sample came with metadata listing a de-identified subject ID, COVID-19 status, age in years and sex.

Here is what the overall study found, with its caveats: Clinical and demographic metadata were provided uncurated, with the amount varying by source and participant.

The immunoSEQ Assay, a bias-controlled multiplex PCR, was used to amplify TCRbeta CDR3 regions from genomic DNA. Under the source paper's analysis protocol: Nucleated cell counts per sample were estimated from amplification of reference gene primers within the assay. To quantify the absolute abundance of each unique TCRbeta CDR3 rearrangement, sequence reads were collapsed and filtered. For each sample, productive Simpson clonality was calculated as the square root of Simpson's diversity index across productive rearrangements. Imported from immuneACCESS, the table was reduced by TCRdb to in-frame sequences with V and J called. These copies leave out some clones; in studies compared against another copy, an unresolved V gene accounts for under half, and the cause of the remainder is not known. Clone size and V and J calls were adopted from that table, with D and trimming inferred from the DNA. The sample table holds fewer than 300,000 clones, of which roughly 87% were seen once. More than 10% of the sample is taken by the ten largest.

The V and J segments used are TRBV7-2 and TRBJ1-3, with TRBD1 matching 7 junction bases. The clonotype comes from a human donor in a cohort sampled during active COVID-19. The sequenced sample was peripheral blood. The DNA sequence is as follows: TGTGCCAGCAGCCCATCGGGGACAGCAGGAAACACCATATATTTT. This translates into CASSPSGTAGNTIYF. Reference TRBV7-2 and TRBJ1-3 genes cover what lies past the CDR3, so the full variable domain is GAGVSQSPSNKVTEKGKDVELRCDPISGHTALYWYRQSLGQGLEFLIYFQGNSAPDKSGLPSDRFSAERTGGSVSTLTIQRTQQEDSAVYLCASSPSGTAGNTIYFGEGSWLTVV.